Each of the 27 T cell receptor beta chains below was sequenced from the same sample in a study of blood T cell repertoires in COVID-19. This table comes from immunoSEQ multiplex PCR, and its TCRdb copy is limited to in-frame clones, with some not included. The repertoire consists of around 370,000 clones, with 90% occurring once and the leading ten covering 6.5%. Sequencing used peripheral blood. The receptors come from a man aged 18 to 30 with active or convalescent COVID-19.

The chain recombines TRBV11-3 with TRBJ2-5; weak D call: TRBD2 (6 bases). Trimming cost V 4 bases and J 1 base, with 10 bases left between them. The CDR3 covers 14 residues. Germline CDR1 SGHNT, CDR2 YENEEA. The CDR3 protein is CASSSRDFQETQYF. As DNA, the CDR3 is TGTGCCAGCAGCTCCCGGGACTTCCAAGAGACCCAGTACTTC.

The J gene is TRBJ2-1, the V gene TRBV3-1 (or the pseudogene TRBV3-2); the match to TRBD2 covers 14 bases. Trimming removed 3 bases from V and 6 bases from J; junction bases left unmatched: 4. The length of the CDR3 is 16 residues. Germline V gene data show CDR1 as LGHDT and CDR2 as YNNKEL (reference sequence). CDR3 loop: CASSQTSGGAFNEQFF. The CDR3 DNA is TGTGCCAGCAGCCAGACTAGCGGGGGGGCCTTCAATGAGCAGTTCTTC.

The chain joins TRBV12-3 or TRBV12-4 to TRBJ2-5, with no clear D. The CDR3 consists of 13 residues. V lost 3 bases to trimming and J lost 2 bases, with 7 bases between them. In DNA form, the CDR3 reads TGTGCCAGCAGTTTTTCGTCGCAAGAGACCCAGTACTTC. Translated, it gives CASSFSSQETQYF.

This chain uses TRBV13 with TRBJ2-3; unclear D gene. Trimming shortened V by 0 bases and J by 0 bases, and 10 bases separated the two germline ends. Germline CDR1 PRHDT, CDR2 FYEKMQ (reference sequence). The CDR3 consists of 16 residues. The CDR3 here is CASSLGTGLSTDTQYF. Here the CDR3 DNA reads TGTGCCAGCAGCTTAGGTACCGGGTTAAGCACAGATACGCAGTATTTT.

The V gene is TRBV7-2, the J gene TRBJ2-7; the match to TRBD1 covers 10 bases. There are 14 residues in the CDR3. CDR1 is SGHTA, CDR2 FQGNSA, per germline. With V trimmed by 5 bases and J by 4 bases, 5 bases remained unmatched. This chain's CDR3 is CASSLRDRGYEQYF. The CDR3, as DNA: TGTGCCAGCAGCCTCCGGGACAGGGGTTACGAGCAGTACTTC.

The chain recombines TRBV3-1 (or the pseudogene TRBV3-2) with TRBJ2-1; D perhaps matches TRBD2 (6 bases). There are 13 residues in the CDR3. Germline lookup yields CDR1 LGHDT and CDR2 YNNKEL (reference sequence). V was cut by 4 bases and J by 7 bases, with 11 bases left in between. The CDR3 nucleotides read TGTGCCAGCAGCCTCGGGGGTCGGAATGAGCAGTTCTTC. It translates to CASSLGGRNEQFF.

Regarding this clone: An end of the junction does not agree with germline; a read error may underlie this. The V call is TRBV28, the J call TRBJ2-5; 8 bases fit TRBD1. The CDR3 is made up of 15 amino acids. Germline values: CDR1 MDHEN, CDR2 SYDVKM. The CDR3 DNA reads as TGTGCCAGCAGTTTACCTACAGGGGGTCAAGGGACCCAGTACTTC. Protein: CASSLPTGGQGTQYF.

This clone was counted a single time. The gene calls are TRBV5-1 and TRBJ2-1; possibly TRBD2 for D (5 bases). With 2 bases removed from V and 5 bases from J, the gap between germline ends came to 8 bases. The length of the CDR3 is 13 residues. The V gene's germline CDR1 is SGHRS and CDR2 YFSETQ. The CDR3 sequence is CASSFGENNEQFF. The CDR3 DNA reads TGCGCCAGCAGCTTTGGGGAGAACAATGAGCAGTTCTTC.

This rearrangement joins TRBV7-3 to TRBJ2-1; D is ambiguous. V was cut by 1 base and J by 5 bases, with 9 bases left in between. Germline loops: CDR1 SGHTA, CDR2 FQGTGA. CDR3 length: 14 residues. The CDR3 coding sequence is TGTGCCAGCAGCTTAAGATGGAGTAACAATGAGCAGTTCTTC. Its translation is CASSLRWSNNEQFF.

The CDR3 nucleotides read TGTGCCAGCAGTTACTCTCCGTCAGGGGCGGTGGGAGCTTTCTTT. Protein: CASSYSPSGAVGAFF. The chain carries TRBV6-5 and TRBJ1-1, with D perhaps matching TRBD1 (6 bases). Trimming removed 0 bases from V and 10 bases from J, with 18 bases in between. Germline V gives CDR1 MNHEY, CDR2 SVGAGI. The CDR3 totals 15 residues.

This clone was seen only once. This rearrangement joins TRBV28 to TRBJ1-4, with TRBD1 matching 8 bases. Germline CDR1 MDHEN, CDR2 SYDVKM. This CDR3 region has 14 residues. V lost 6 bases and J lost 8; bases outside the gene matches: 8. The CDR3, as DNA: TGTGCCAGCAGCTCGACAGGGGTATCGGAAAAACTGTTTTTT. This encodes CASSSTGVSEKLFF. Looking up the rest from reference TRBV28 and TRBJ1-4 gives the full variable domain: DVKVTQSSRYLVKRTGEKVFLECVQDMDHENMFWYRQDPGLGLRLIYFSYDVKMKEKGDIPEGYSVSREKKERFSLILESASTNQTSMYLCASSSTGVSEKLFFGSGTQLSVL.

The V call is TRBV2, the J call TRBJ1-6; 7 positions match TRBD1. CDR1 and CDR2 from the germline V gene are SNHLY and FYNNEI. J gave up 8 bases and V 6 bases, and 10 bases lay outside the gene matches. The CDR3 is made up of 15 amino acids. The chain's CDR3 is CASSRDSTSHSPLHF. The DNA for the CDR3 is TGTGCCAGCAGCCGGGACAGCACGTCGCATTCACCCCTCCACTTT.

The chain is built from TRBV6-5 and TRBJ1-2; 9 positions match TRBD1. The junction had 9 bases not matched to a gene; V was cut back by 4 bases and J by 6 bases. The CDR3 sequence is 15 residues long. Germline CDR1 and CDR2: MNHEY and SVGAGI. The CDR3 DNA sequence: TGTGCCAGCAGTTGGCACAGGGGGCGCGATGATGGCTACACCTTC. Protein sequence: CASSWHRGRDDGYTF.

V usage is TRBV19 and J usage is TRBJ2-1; no definite D call. The CDR3 runs to 14 residues. Germline CDR1 LNHDA, CDR2 SQIVND (reference sequence). The V and J ends lost 3 bases and 2 bases respectively, with 8 bases between them. This chain's CDR3 is CASSIGLTYNEQFF. The CDR3 nucleotides are TGTGCCAGTAGTATCGGGTTAACCTACAATGAGCAGTTCTTC.

This chain connects TRBV29-1 to TRBJ1-2; 8 nucleotides align to TRBD1. Germline CDR1 SQVTM, CDR2 ANQGSEA. CDR3 length equals 14 residues. Trimming cost V 6 bases and J 1 base; bases outside gene matches: 7. The CDR3, as DNA: TGCAGCGTGGAGCGACAGGGGTTTAACTATGGCTACACCTTC. It codes for CSVERQGFNYGYTF.

J is TRBJ2-3 and V is TRBV7-2; 14 positions match TRBD2. V shed 4 bases, J shed 0 bases, and the junction held 3 bases outside the gene matches. CDR3 length equals 17 residues. Looked up from germline, CDR1 is SGHTA and CDR2 is FQGNSA. CDR3 sequence reads: CASSSGLAGVSTDTQYF. Here the CDR3 DNA reads TGTGCCAGCAGCTCGGGACTAGCGGGAGTGAGCACAGATACGCAGTATTTT.

The rearrangement links TRBV18 to TRBJ2-1; possibly TRBD1 for D (6 bases). Looked up from germline, CDR1 is KGHSH and CDR2 is LQKENI. Trimming left V 3 bases short and J 7 bases short, with 19 bases between. The length of the CDR3 is 16 residues. The CDR3 DNA sequence: TGTGCCAGCTCACCGGCCGCACAGGGCCCCCTTAATGAGCAGTTCTTC. Encoded protein: CASSPAAQGPLNEQFF. The whole variable domain, remainder taken from reference TRBV18 and TRBJ2-1, is NAGVMQNPRHLVRRRGQEARLRCSPMKGHSHVYWYRQLPEEGLKFMVYLQKENIIDESGMPKERFSAEFPKEGPSILRIQQVVRGDSAAYFCASSPAAQGPLNEQFFGPGTRLTVL.

The V and J genes are TRBV24-1 and TRBJ2-5; 12 nucleotides line up with TRBD1. The CDR3 has 17 amino acids. V was pared by 5 bases and J by 4 bases, with 10 bases of the junction left unmatched. Germline-derived CDR1 and CDR2 are KGHDR and SFDVKD. CDR3 in amino acids: CATSVRSGTGGRETQYF. CDR3 coding DNA: TGTGCCACCAGTGTTAGGAGTGGGACAGGGGGCCGAGAGACCCAGTACTTC.

This clone was seen only a few times. CDR3: CASSVGVGDTIYF. CDR3 coding DNA: TGTGCCAGCAGCGTAGGCGTCGGGGACACCATATATTTT. This sequence joins TRBV9 and TRBJ1-3; D unclear. Germline CDR1 is SGDLS and CDR2 is YYNGEE. The CDR3 runs to 13 residues. Trimming took off 0 bases at V and 8 bases at J, with 9 bases between the two ends.

V gene TRBV3-1 (or the pseudogene TRBV3-2) combines with J gene TRBJ1-1, with a possible D match to TRBD1 (6 bases). V lost 1 base to trimming and J lost 1 base, with 7 bases between them. The germline V gene has CDR1 LGHDT and CDR2 YNNKEL (reference sequence). The length of the CDR3 is 14 residues. DNA for the CDR3: TGTGCCAGCAGCCAAGGGACAGCGAACACTGAAGCTTTCTTT. Its protein product is CASSQGTANTEAFF.

This chain uses TRBV6-4 with TRBJ2-3; TRBD2 matches at 8 bases. Germline V lookup: CDR1 MRHNA, CDR2 SNTAGT. There are 15 residues in the CDR3. The V segment lost 0 bases and the J segment 6 bases; nucleotides outside the gene matches: 5. CDR3 protein: CASSDSAGALDTQYF. In DNA form, the CDR3 reads TGTGCCAGCAGTGACTCAGCGGGGGCCTTGGATACGCAGTATTTT.

This clone appeared a few times. The chain uses TRBV18 and TRBJ1-5; D remains unclear. Germline V gene lookup returns CDR1 KGHSH and CDR2 LQKENI. There are 15 residues in the CDR3. The V gene lost 6 bases and the J gene lost 0 bases, with 12 bases spanning the gap. For the CDR3, the DNA is TGTGCCAGCTCGCCCAGCGGGGTTAGCAATCAGCCCCAGCATTTT. This sequence encodes CASSPSGVSNQPQHF.

The chain links TRBV7-2 to TRBJ2-2; 7 bases match TRBD1. Germline V gives CDR1 SGHTA, CDR2 FQGNSA. The CDR3 contains 15 residues. Germline trimming cut 5 bases from V and 0 bases from J; bases unmatched to any gene: 3. CDR3 loop: CASSLGTANTGELFF. DNA of the CDR3: TGTGCCAGCAGCCTTGGGACAGCGAACACCGGGGAGCTGTTTTTT.

The genes are TRBV29-1 and TRBJ1-1; D possibly corresponds to TRBD1 (5 bases). The CDR3 extends over 13 amino acids. V was cut by 2 bases and J by 4 bases, with 11 bases left in between. CDR1 and CDR2 from the germline V gene are SQVTM and ANQGSEA. In nucleotides, the CDR3 is TGCAGCGTTGAACAGGGTCTGGGCACTGAAGCTTTCTTT. Amino acid sequence: CSVEQGLGTEAFF.

There are a few counts of this clone. The chain has TRBV7-3 and TRBJ1-1; perhaps TRBD1 as D (6 bases). The CDR3 has 14 residues. Germline V gene lookup returns CDR1 SGHTA and CDR2 FQGTGA. V lost 3 bases to trimming and J lost 2 bases, with 10 bases between them. CDR3 bases: TGTGCCAGCAGCTTGGGGGCGCGAAACACTGAAGCTTTCTTT. It translates to CASSLGARNTEAFF.

This clone was seen just once. The chain employs TRBV28 and TRBJ1-2, with D tentatively TRBD1 (6 bases). This CDR3 comprises 16 residues. V lost 5 bases to trimming and J lost 7 bases, with 23 bases between them. Per germline, CDR1 MDHEN and CDR2 SYDVKM. CDR3: CASSDSKFDRFLGYTF. The CDR3 DNA reads TGTGCCAGCAGTGACTCAAAATTCGACAGGTTTCTTGGCTACACCTTC.

This chain uses TRBV28 with TRBJ1-3; D unresolved. The length of the CDR3 is 14 residues. V lost 8 bases to trimming and J lost 0 bases, with 11 bases between them. CDR1 MDHEN and CDR2 SYDVKM come from the germline V gene. CDR3 sequence (DNA): TGTGCCAGCGGTGGCGGTGGCTCTGGAAACACCATATATTTT. This encodes CASGGGGSGNTIYF. The full variable domain, its missing parts supplied by reference TRBV28 and TRBJ1-3, is DVKVTQSSRYLVKRTGEKVFLECVQDMDHENMFWYRQDPGLGLRLIYFSYDVKMKEKGDIPEGYSVSREKKERFSLILESASTNQTSMYLCASGGGGSGNTIYFGEGSWLTVV.